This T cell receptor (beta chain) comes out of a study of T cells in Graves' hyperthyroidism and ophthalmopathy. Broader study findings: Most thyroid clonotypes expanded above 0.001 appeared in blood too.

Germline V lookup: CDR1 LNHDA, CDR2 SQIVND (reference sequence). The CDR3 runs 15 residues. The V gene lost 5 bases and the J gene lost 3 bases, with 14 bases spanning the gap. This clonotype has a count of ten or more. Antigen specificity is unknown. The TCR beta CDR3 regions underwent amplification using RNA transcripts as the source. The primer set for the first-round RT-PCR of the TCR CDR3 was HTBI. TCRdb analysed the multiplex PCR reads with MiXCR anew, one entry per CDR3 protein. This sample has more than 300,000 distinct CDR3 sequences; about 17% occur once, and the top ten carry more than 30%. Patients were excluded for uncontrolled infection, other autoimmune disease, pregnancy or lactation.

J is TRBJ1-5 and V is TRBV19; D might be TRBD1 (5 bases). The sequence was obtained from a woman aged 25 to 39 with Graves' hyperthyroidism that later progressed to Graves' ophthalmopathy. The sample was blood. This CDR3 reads CASSSWGTANQPQHF. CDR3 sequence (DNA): TGTGCCAGTAGTTCCTGGGGGACGGCCAATCAGCCCCAGCATTTT.